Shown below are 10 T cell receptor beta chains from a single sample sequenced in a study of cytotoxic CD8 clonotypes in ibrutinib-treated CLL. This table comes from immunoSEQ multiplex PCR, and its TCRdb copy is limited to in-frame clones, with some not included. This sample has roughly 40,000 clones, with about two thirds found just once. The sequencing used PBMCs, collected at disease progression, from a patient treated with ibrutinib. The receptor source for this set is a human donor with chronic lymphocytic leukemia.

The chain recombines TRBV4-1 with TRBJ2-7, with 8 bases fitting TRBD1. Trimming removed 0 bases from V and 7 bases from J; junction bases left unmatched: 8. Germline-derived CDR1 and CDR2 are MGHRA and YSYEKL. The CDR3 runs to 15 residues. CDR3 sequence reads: CASSQEPRGLGEQYF. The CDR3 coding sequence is TGCGCCAGCAGCCAAGAACCCAGGGGGCTAGGGGAGCAGTACTTC.

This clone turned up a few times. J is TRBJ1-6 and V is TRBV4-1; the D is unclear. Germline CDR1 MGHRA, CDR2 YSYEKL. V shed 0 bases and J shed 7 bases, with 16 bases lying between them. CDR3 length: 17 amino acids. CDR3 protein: CASSQEQLGSWNSPLHF. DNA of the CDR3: TGCGCCAGCAGCCAAGAACAGTTGGGGTCATGGAATTCACCCCTCCACTTT.

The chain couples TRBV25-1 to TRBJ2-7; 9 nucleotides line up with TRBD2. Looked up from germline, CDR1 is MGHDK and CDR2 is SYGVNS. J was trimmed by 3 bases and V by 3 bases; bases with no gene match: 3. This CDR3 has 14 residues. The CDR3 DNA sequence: TGTGCCAGCAGTGAGTCTAGCGGGGTCTACGAGCAGTACTTC. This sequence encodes CASSESSGVYEQYF.

DNA of the CDR3: TGTGCCAGCCGGGGACAATCCTACGAGCAGTACTTC. Its protein product is CASRGQSYEQYF. The J gene is TRBJ2-7, the V gene TRBV2; D perhaps matches TRBD1 (6 bases). The CDR3 extends over 12 amino acids. V shed 8 bases and J shed 1 base, with 9 bases lying between them. The germline V gene encodes CDR1 SNHLY and CDR2 FYNNEI.

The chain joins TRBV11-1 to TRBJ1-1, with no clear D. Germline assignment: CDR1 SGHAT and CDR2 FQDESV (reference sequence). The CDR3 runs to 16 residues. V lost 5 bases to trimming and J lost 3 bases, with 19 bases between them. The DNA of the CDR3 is TGTGCCAGCAGCCCAAAAAAGACCTCGGCGGACACTGAAGCTTTCTTT. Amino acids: CASSPKKTSADTEAFF.

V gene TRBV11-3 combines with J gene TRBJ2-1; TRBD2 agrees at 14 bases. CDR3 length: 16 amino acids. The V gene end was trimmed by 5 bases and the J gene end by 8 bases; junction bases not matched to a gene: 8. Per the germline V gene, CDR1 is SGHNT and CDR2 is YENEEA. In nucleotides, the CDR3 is TGTGCCAGCAGCCGAGGGACTAGCGGGAGAAGCGATGAGCAGTTCTTC. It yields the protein CASSRGTSGRSDEQFF.

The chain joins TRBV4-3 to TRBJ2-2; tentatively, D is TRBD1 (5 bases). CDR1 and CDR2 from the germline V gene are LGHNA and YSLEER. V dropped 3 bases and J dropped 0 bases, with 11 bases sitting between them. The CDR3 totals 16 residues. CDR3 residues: CASSQARAANTGELFF. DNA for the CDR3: TGCGCCAGCAGCCAGGCCAGGGCCGCGAACACCGGGGAGCTGTTTTTT.

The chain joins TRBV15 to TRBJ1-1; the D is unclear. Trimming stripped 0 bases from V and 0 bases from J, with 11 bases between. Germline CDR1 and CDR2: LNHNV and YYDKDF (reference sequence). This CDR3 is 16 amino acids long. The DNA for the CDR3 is TGTGCCACCAGCAGAGATGGGATTTTCATGAACACTGAAGCTTTCTTT. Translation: CATSRDGIFMNTEAFF.

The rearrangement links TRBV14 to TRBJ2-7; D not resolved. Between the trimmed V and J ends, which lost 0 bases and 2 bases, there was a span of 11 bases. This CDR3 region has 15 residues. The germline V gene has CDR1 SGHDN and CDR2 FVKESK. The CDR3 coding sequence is TGTGCCAGCAGCCAAGACGAAGCGCTCCCCTACGAGCAGTACTTC. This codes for CASSQDEALPYEQYF.

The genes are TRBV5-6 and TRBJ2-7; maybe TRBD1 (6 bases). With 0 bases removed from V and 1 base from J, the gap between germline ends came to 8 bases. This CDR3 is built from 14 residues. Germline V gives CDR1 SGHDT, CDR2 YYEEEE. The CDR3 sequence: CASSLGDTSYEQYF. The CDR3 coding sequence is TGTGCCAGCAGCTTGGGGGACACTTCCTACGAGCAGTACTTC.